This TCR beta chain emerged from a study of blood T cell repertoires in COVID-19. Overall study: Donors in the United States, Italy and Spain gave samples during acute or convalescent COVID-19. T cells, B-cell-depleted T cells, or PBMCs supplied cDNA or gDNA.

TCRdb's copy holds only in-frame clones and misses some; the assay was immunoSEQ multiplex PCR. The table records about 70,000 clones, about four fifths of them present only once. CDR1 is LNHDA and CDR2 is SQIVND in the germline V gene (reference sequence). Trimming shortened V by 3 bases and J by 3 bases, and 9 bases separated the two germline ends. The CDR3 is 13 amino acids. V gene TRBV19 combines with J gene TRBJ2-7; D is undetermined. The sample consisted of peripheral blood. This sequence originates from an elderly woman with active or convalescent COVID-19. CDR3 nucleotide sequence: TGTGCCAGTAGTATCACAGCTGACTACGAGCAGTACTTC. It is translated as CASSITADYEQYF.